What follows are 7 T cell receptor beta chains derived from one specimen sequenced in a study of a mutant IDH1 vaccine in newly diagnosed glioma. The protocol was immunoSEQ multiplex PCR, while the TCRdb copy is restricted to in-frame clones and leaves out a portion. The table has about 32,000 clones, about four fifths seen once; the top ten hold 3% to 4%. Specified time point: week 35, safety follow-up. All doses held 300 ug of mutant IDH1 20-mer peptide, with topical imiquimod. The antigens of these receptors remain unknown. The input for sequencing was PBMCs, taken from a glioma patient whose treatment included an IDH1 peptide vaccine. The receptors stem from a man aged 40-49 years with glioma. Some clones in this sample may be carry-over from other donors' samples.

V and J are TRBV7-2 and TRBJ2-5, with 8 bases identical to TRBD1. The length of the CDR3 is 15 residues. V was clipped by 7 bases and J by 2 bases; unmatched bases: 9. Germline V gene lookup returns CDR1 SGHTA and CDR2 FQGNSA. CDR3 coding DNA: TGTGCCAGCAACCCTCGGGACAGGCGACAAGAGACCCAGTACTTC. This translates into CASNPRDRRQETQYF.

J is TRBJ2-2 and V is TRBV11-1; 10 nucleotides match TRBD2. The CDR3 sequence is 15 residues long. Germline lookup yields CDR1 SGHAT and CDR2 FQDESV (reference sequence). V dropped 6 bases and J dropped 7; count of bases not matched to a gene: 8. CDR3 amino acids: CASRTGLANGGELFF. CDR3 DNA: TGTGCCAGCAGGACGGGACTAGCGAATGGCGGGGAGCTGTTTTTT.

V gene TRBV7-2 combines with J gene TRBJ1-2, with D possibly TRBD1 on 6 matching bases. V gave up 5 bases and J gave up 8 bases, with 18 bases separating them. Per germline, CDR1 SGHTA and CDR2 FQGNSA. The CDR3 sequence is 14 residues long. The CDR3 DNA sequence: TGTGCCAGCAGCACACAGGGTTCTCTCATCGGCTACACCTTC. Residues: CASSTQGSLIGYTF. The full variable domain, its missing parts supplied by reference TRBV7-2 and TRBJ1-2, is GAGVSQSPSNKVTEKGKDVELRCDPISGHTALYWYRQSLGQGLEFLIYFQGNSAPDKSGLPSDRFSAERTGGSVSTLTIQRTQQEDSAVYLCASSTQGSLIGYTFGSGTRLTVV.

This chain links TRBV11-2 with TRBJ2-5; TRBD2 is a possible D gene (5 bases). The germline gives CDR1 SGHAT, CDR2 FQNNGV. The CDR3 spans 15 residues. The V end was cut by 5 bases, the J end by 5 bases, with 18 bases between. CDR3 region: CASSTSLEAVETQYF. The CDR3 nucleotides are TGTGCCAGCAGCACCAGTTTGGAAGCGGTGGAGACCCAGTACTTC.

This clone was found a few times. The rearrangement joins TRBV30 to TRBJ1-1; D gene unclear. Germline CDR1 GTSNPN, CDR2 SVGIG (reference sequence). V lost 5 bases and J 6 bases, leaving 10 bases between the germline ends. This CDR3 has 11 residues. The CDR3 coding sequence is TGTGCCTGGTGGGCGGGAGCTGAAGCTTTCTTT. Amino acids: CAWWAGAEAFF.

The DNA for the CDR3 is TGCGCCAGCAGCTCCGGACAGGGGGACACCGGGGAGCTGTTTTTT. Protein sequence: CASSSGQGDTGELFF. This chain joins TRBV5-1 and TRBJ2-2; 10 positions match TRBD1. CDR3 length: 15 amino acids. Germline assignment: CDR1 SGHRS and CDR2 YFSETQ. Losses at the gene ends were 3 bases for V and 3 bases for J; bases not matched to a gene: 2. Drawing the rest from reference TRBV5-1 and TRBJ2-2, the complete variable domain is KAGVTQTPRYLIKTRGQQVTLSCSPISGHRSVSWYQQTPGQGLQFLFEYFSETQRNKGNFPGRFSGRQFSNSRSEMNVSTLELGDSALYLCASSSGQGDTGELFFGEGSRLTVL.

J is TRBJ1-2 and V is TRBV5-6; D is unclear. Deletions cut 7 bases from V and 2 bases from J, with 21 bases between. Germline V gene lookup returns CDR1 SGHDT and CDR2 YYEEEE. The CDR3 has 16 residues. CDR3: CASVFSAMWMNYGYTF. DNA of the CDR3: TGTGCCAGCGTTTTTTCAGCCATGTGGATGAACTATGGCTACACCTTC.